The rows below give T cell receptor beta chains drawn from one sample of a study of cytomegalovirus exposure and HLA in healthy donors. The method was immunoSEQ multiplex PCR; TCRdb's version includes in-frame clones alone and lacks a portion of them. Of around 140,000 clones listed, approximately 73% are singletons. Sequenced material: PBMCs. The receptors originated from a woman younger than 35 in good health and CMV-seronegative. The CDR3 runs from the conserved cysteine through the conserved F or W. A D gene is named only where the DNA matches it firmly. Clone sizes are given selectively: once, few, many, or a class where the clone is expanded.

d_gene: -
abundance: -
v_gene: TRBV11-1
j_gene: TRBJ2-1
CDR3nt: TGTGCCAGCAGCTTAGCGGCTTCCTACAATGAGCAGTTCTTC
CDR3aa: CASSLAASYNEQFF

d_gene: TRBD2
abundance: -
v_gene: TRBV7-2
j_gene: TRBJ2-1
CDR3nt: TGTGCCAGCCGAGCGGGGTCCCCCAATGAGCAGTTCTTC
CDR3aa: CASRAGSPNEQFF

d_gene: -
abundance: -
v_gene: TRBV7-2
j_gene: TRBJ1-2
CDR3nt: TGTGCCAGCAGCTTTACGGACAGTCACCCAACCGGGACCTTC
CDR3aa: CASSFTDSHPTGTF

d_gene: TRBD1
abundance: -
v_gene: TRBV29-1
j_gene: TRBJ1-2
CDR3nt: TGCAGCGTCGACCCGACAGGGGGTGGTGGCTACACCTTC
CDR3aa: CSVDPTGGGGYTF

d_gene: -
abundance: -
v_gene: TRBV5-4
j_gene: TRBJ1-1
CDR3nt: TGTGCCAGCAGCTTGGACAGGGTGGTAGGGACTGAAGCTTTCTTT
CDR3aa: CASSLDRVVGTEAFF

d_gene: -
abundance: -
v_gene: TRBV5-1
j_gene: TRBJ2-1
CDR3nt: TGCGCCAGCAGCCCCCAGGGAAATGAGCAGTTCTTC
CDR3aa: CASSPQGNEQFF

d_gene: TRBD2
abundance: -
v_gene: TRBV5-6
j_gene: TRBJ2-7
CDR3nt: TGTGCCAGCAGCCCCGGGGGAGGGAAGGTCGAGCAGTACTTC
CDR3aa: CASSPGGGKVEQYF

d_gene: -
abundance: -
v_gene: TRBV21-1
j_gene: TRBJ2-5
CDR3nt: TGTGCCAGCAGCAAAGGGACAGGGGGTAGGGCCCAGTACTTC
CDR3aa: CASSKGTGGRAQYF

d_gene: -
abundance: -
v_gene: TRBV28
j_gene: TRBJ2-5
CDR3nt: TGTGCCAGCAGCCCCGGGGGACAGAAAGAGACCCAGTACTTC
CDR3aa: CASSPGGQKETQYF

d_gene: -
abundance: -
v_gene: TRBV5-1
j_gene: TRBJ2-1
CDR3nt: TGCGCCAGCAGCTTGGCCTTAGTTAGTGATGAGCAGTTCTTC
CDR3aa: CASSLALVSDEQFF

d_gene: TRBD1
abundance: -
v_gene: TRBV2
j_gene: TRBJ2-3
CDR3nt: TGTGCCAGCAGTGTAGGGACAGGGGTGACAGATACGCAGTATTTT
CDR3aa: CASSVGTGVTDTQYF

d_gene: TRBD2
abundance: -
v_gene: TRBV6-5
j_gene: TRBJ2-1
CDR3nt: TGTGCCAGCAGTTTAAGCAGCGGGGGGTCCTACAATGAGCAGTTCTTC
CDR3aa: CASSLSSGGSYNEQFF

d_gene: -
abundance: few
v_gene: TRBV2
j_gene: TRBJ1-2
CDR3nt: TGTGCCAGCAGCCCCCAAAGTGGGCAGGGGAACTATGGCTACACCTTC
CDR3aa: CASSPQSGQGNYGYTF

d_gene: -
abundance: -
v_gene: TRBV30
j_gene: TRBJ2-3
CDR3nt: TGTGCCGGCCTCTTCTGGGAGAGAGATACGCAGTATTTT
CDR3aa: CAGLFWERDTQYF

d_gene: -
abundance: -
v_gene: TRBV6-5
j_gene: TRBJ2-2
CDR3nt: TGTGCCAGCAGGGCAACAGGGGGGGGGACCGGGGAGCTGTTTTTT
CDR3aa: CASRATGGGTGELFF

d_gene: TRBD2
abundance: -
v_gene: TRBV7-3
j_gene: TRBJ2-3
CDR3nt: TGTGCCAGCAGCCTTAGCGGGGGCACAGATACGCAGTATTTT
CDR3aa: CASSLSGGTDTQYF

d_gene: TRBD1
abundance: -
v_gene: TRBV7-2
j_gene: TRBJ2-5
CDR3nt: TGTGCCAGCAGCTACAGGGGCCGTCAAGAGACCCAGTACTTC
CDR3aa: CASSYRGRQETQYF

d_gene: -
abundance: -
v_gene: TRBV7-6
j_gene: TRBJ2-5
CDR3nt: TGTGCCAGCAGCTCGCGGGGCCGGGAGACCCAGTACTTC
CDR3aa: CASSSRGRETQYF

d_gene: -
abundance: -
v_gene: TRBV7-9
j_gene: TRBJ1-4
CDR3nt: TGTGCCAGCAGCTTACAGGGCTCGAATGAAAAACTGTTTTTT
CDR3aa: CASSLQGSNEKLFF

d_gene: -
abundance: -
v_gene: TRBV5-1
j_gene: TRBJ2-1
CDR3nt: TGCGCCAGCAGCTCTCCCGATCTTACAGATGAGCAGTTCTTC
CDR3aa: CASSSPDLTDEQFF

d_gene: TRBD1
abundance: -
v_gene: TRBV2
j_gene: TRBJ1-2
CDR3nt: TGTGCCAGCAGTGTCAGGGGGGATTATGGCTACACCTTC
CDR3aa: CASSVRGDYGYTF

d_gene: TRBD2
abundance: -
v_gene: TRBV7-9
j_gene: TRBJ2-1
CDR3nt: TGTGCCAGTCCGGGGGGGGAGCAGTTCTTC
CDR3aa: CASPGGEQFF

d_gene: TRBD1
abundance: -
v_gene: TRBV6-7
j_gene: TRBJ1-6
CDR3nt: TGTGCCAGCAGTTACGGAGGGGGTAGAGATCCTGGACAGGGGTCACCCCTCCACTTT
CDR3aa: CASSYGGGRDPGQGSPLHF

d_gene: -
abundance: -
v_gene: TRBV2
j_gene: TRBJ2-2
CDR3nt: TGTGCCAGCAGCCAGGACAGAAACACCGGGGAGCTGTTTTTT
CDR3aa: CASSQDRNTGELFF

d_gene: -
abundance: -
v_gene: TRBV5-4
j_gene: TRBJ2-2
CDR3nt: TGTGCCAGCAGCCCAAGACAGACCGGGGAGCTGTTTTTT
CDR3aa: CASSPRQTGELFF

d_gene: -
abundance: -
v_gene: TRBV7-6
j_gene: TRBJ1-3
CDR3nt: TGTGCCAGCAGCTCACCCAGGGACTCTGGAAACACCATATATTTT
CDR3aa: CASSSPRDSGNTIYF

d_gene: -
abundance: once
v_gene: TRBV14
j_gene: TRBJ1-2
CDR3nt: TGTGCCAGCAGCCAAGTGTGGGGCAGGTCCTATGGCTACACCTTC
CDR3aa: CASSQVWGRSYGYTF

d_gene: -
abundance: -
v_gene: TRBV7-9
j_gene: TRBJ2-7
CDR3nt: TGTGCCAGCAGACAATCCGGGAACTACGAGCAGTACTTC
CDR3aa: CASRQSGNYEQYF

d_gene: TRBD2
abundance: -
v_gene: TRBV5-1
j_gene: TRBJ2-1
CDR3nt: TGCGCCAGCAGCCTACCTCCTGGGACTAGCGTCCACAGCTCCTACAATGAGCAGTTCTTC
CDR3aa: CASSLPPGTSVHSSYNEQFF

d_gene: TRBD2
abundance: -
v_gene: TRBV4-2
j_gene: TRBJ2-1
CDR3nt: TGTGCCAGCAGCCAAAAGATAGGGACTAGCGGGGGGGTATATGAGCAGTTCTTC
CDR3aa: CASSQKIGTSGGVYEQFF

d_gene: TRBD1
abundance: once
v_gene: TRBV7-8
j_gene: TRBJ2-1
CDR3nt: TGTGCCAGCAGCTTAGTTGGGACAGGGAAGTACAATGAGCAGTTCTTC
CDR3aa: CASSLVGTGKYNEQFF

d_gene: TRBD1
abundance: -
v_gene: TRBV14
j_gene: TRBJ1-3
CDR3nt: TGTGCCAGCAGCCCGCGCGTATCGGTACAGGGGGCGCGAAACACCATATATTTT
CDR3aa: CASSPRVSVQGARNTIYF

d_gene: -
abundance: few
v_gene: TRBV7-2
j_gene: TRBJ1-2
CDR3nt: TGTGCCAGCAGCCCAACCCCTAGCTATGGCTACACCTTC
CDR3aa: CASSPTPSYGYTF

d_gene: TRBD1
abundance: -
v_gene: TRBV4-3
j_gene: TRBJ2-1
CDR3nt: TGCGCCAGCAGCCAAGAACAGGGGGCGTACAATGAGCAGTTCTTC
CDR3aa: CASSQEQGAYNEQFF

d_gene: TRBD2
abundance: -
v_gene: TRBV7-9
j_gene: TRBJ2-3
CDR3nt: TGTGCCAGCAGCTTCCCGGGACTAGCGGGAGTCGAGCCCACAGATACGCAGTATTTT
CDR3aa: CASSFPGLAGVEPTDTQYF

d_gene: TRBD1
abundance: -
v_gene: TRBV25-1
j_gene: TRBJ2-2
CDR3nt: TGTGCCAGCAGTGACCGGGACAGGGCGAGAAACACCGGGGAGCTGTTTTTT
CDR3aa: CASSDRDRARNTGELFF

d_gene: -
abundance: -
v_gene: TRBV28
j_gene: TRBJ2-2
CDR3nt: TGTGCCAGCAGACCTAGGAACGCGGGGGAGCTGTTTTTT
CDR3aa: CASRPRNAGELFF

d_gene: TRBD2
abundance: -
v_gene: TRBV11-3
j_gene: TRBJ2-1
CDR3nt: TGTGCCAGCGTTTATGGGGGGACTAGCGGGAACTACAATGAGCAGTTCTTC
CDR3aa: CASVYGGTSGNYNEQFF

d_gene: TRBD2
abundance: -
v_gene: TRBV9
j_gene: TRBJ2-3
CDR3nt: TGTGCCAGCAGCGTAGCCGCTAGCGGGGGGTTCACAGATACGCAGTATTTT
CDR3aa: CASSVAASGGFTDTQYF

d_gene: -
abundance: -
v_gene: TRBV11-3
j_gene: TRBJ2-5
CDR3nt: TGTGCCAGCAGCGTACAGGGAGAGACCCAGTACTTC
CDR3aa: CASSVQGETQYF

d_gene: -
abundance: -
v_gene: TRBV6-5
j_gene: TRBJ1-1
CDR3nt: TGTGCCAGCAGTTACGGGCAGATGAACACTGAAGCTTTCTTT
CDR3aa: CASSYGQMNTEAFF

d_gene: TRBD1
abundance: once
v_gene: TRBV2
j_gene: TRBJ1-2
CDR3nt: TGTGCCAGCAGTGAGGGGGACAGGGCCCTCTATGGCTACACCTTC
CDR3aa: CASSEGDRALYGYTF

d_gene: -
abundance: -
v_gene: TRBV6-1
j_gene: TRBJ1-2
CDR3nt: TGTGCCAGCACCGGGTGGACAGTTGGCGATGGCTACACCTTC
CDR3aa: CASTGWTVGDGYTF

d_gene: -
abundance: -
v_gene: TRBV7-2
j_gene: TRBJ2-3
CDR3nt: TGTGCCAGCAGCAGCGGACAGTACACAGATACGCAGTATTTT
CDR3aa: CASSSGQYTDTQYF

d_gene: -
abundance: -
v_gene: TRBV7-2
j_gene: TRBJ1-4
CDR3nt: TGTGCCAGCAGCTTCCAGACAGGCCCTAATGAAAAACTGTTTTTT
CDR3aa: CASSFQTGPNEKLFF

d_gene: -
abundance: -
v_gene: TRBV7-6
j_gene: TRBJ1-5
CDR3nt: TGTGCCAGCAGCCTCAGGGTGAGTCAGCCCCAGCATTTT
CDR3aa: CASSLRVSQPQHF

d_gene: -
abundance: -
v_gene: TRBV14
j_gene: TRBJ1-6
CDR3nt: TGTGCCAGCAGCCAAGATTGGGCCGAGCCCCTCCACTTT
CDR3aa: CASSQDWAEPLHF

d_gene: TRBD2
abundance: -
v_gene: TRBV19
j_gene: TRBJ2-1
CDR3nt: TGTGCCAGTACACCCTTGCAGGCGGGAGATCTCGCTGGGCTTGATGAGCAGTTCTTC
CDR3aa: CASTPLQAGDLAGLDEQFF

d_gene: TRBD1
abundance: -
v_gene: TRBV7-3
j_gene: TRBJ1-1
CDR3nt: TGTGCCAGCAGCCTTACAGGGGGAAATAGAGCTTTCTTT
CDR3aa: CASSLTGGNRAFF

d_gene: TRBD1
abundance: -
v_gene: TRBV2
j_gene: TRBJ2-5
CDR3nt: TGTGCCAGCAGTGAACCCCCGGACAGGGGGCCAGAGACCCAGTACTTC
CDR3aa: CASSEPPDRGPETQYF

d_gene: -
abundance: -
v_gene: TRBV19
j_gene: TRBJ2-7
CDR3nt: TGTGCCAGTAGTGGATTAGACATCTACGAGCAGTACTTC
CDR3aa: CASSGLDIYEQYF

d_gene: -
abundance: few
v_gene: TRBV7-8
j_gene: TRBJ1-1
CDR3nt: TGTGCCAGCAGCCAGACGGGTTACACTGAAGCTTTCTTT
CDR3aa: CASSQTGYTEAFF

d_gene: -
abundance: few
v_gene: TRBV27
j_gene: TRBJ2-1
CDR3nt: TGTGCCAGCAGTTTACTGGGTGGGAGGCGCTACAATGAGCAGTTCTTC
CDR3aa: CASSLLGGRRYNEQFF

d_gene: TRBD1
abundance: -
v_gene: TRBV7-2
j_gene: TRBJ1-2
CDR3nt: TGTGCCAGCAGCTTGGACAGGGAGTATGGCTACACCTTC
CDR3aa: CASSLDREYGYTF

d_gene: TRBD1
abundance: -
v_gene: TRBV27
j_gene: TRBJ2-5
CDR3nt: TGTGCCAGCAGTTCCGAGTATCGGTTGGACAGGTTGCAAGAGACCCAGTACTTC
CDR3aa: CASSSEYRLDRLQETQYF

d_gene: TRBD1
abundance: -
v_gene: TRBV19
j_gene: TRBJ1-6
CDR3nt: TGTGCCAGTAGTATCCGGACAGGCGGCAGCTCCTATAATTCACCCCTCCACTTT
CDR3aa: CASSIRTGGSSYNSPLHF

d_gene: TRBD2
abundance: once
v_gene: TRBV7-3
j_gene: TRBJ2-3
CDR3nt: TGTGCCAGCAGCTCCTCGGGGGGGCACGGAGATACGCAGTATTTT
CDR3aa: CASSSSGGHGDTQYF